The rows below give T cell receptor beta chains drawn from one sample of a study of T-cell reconstitution after alpha-beta-depleted transplantation in children. TCRdb used MiXCR to reprocess the PCR reads, holding one entry per CDR3 protein. The table includes hundreds of thousands of distinct CDR3 sequences, 30% to 35% detected once. Sequences were derived from PBMCs from the stem cell graft donor, sampled from the stem cell graft. Receptors originate from a human donor who donated a stem cell graft to a child with aplastic anemia. The CDR3 runs from the conserved cysteine through the conserved F or W. A D gene is named only where the DNA matches it firmly. Size is stated for part of the rows, as once, few or many counts, or as a class when the clone is expanded.

cdr3_nt: TGTGCCAGCACCAAAGGCGGGAGGATTCCCTACGAGCAGTACTTC
cdr3_aa: CASTKGGRIPYEQYF
clone_size: NA
j_call: TRBJ2-7
d_call: TRBD2
v_call: TRBV7-2
cdr3_length: 15

cdr3_nt: TGTGCCAGTAGTGAGACGGACAGGGACGAGCAGTACTTC
cdr3_aa: CASSETDRDEQYF
clone_size: NA
j_call: TRBJ2-7
d_call: TRBD1
v_call: TRBV19
cdr3_length: 13

cdr3_nt: TGCGCCAGCAGCGGAGACAGGGCCCACGGGGAGCTGTTTTTT
cdr3_aa: CASSGDRAHGELFF
clone_size: few
j_call: TRBJ2-2
d_call: TRBD1
v_call: TRBV5-1
cdr3_length: 14

cdr3_nt: TGTGCCAGCAGCCAAGTCGGTCATTCTAGCGGGATGATAGATACGCAGTATTTT
cdr3_aa: CASSQVGHSSGMIDTQYF
clone_size: NA
j_call: TRBJ2-3
d_call: TRBD2
v_call: TRBV4-2
cdr3_length: 18

cdr3_nt: TGTGCCAGCATCCGACAGGGGGCAGATACGCAGTATTTT
cdr3_aa: CASIRQGADTQYF
clone_size: NA
j_call: TRBJ2-3
d_call: TRBD1
v_call: TRBV28
cdr3_length: 13

cdr3_nt: TGCGCCAGCAGCCAAGATCGAGGGATTGAGCAGTTCTTC
cdr3_aa: CASSQDRGIEQFF
clone_size: few
j_call: TRBJ2-1
d_call: NA
v_call: TRBV4-1
cdr3_length: 13

cdr3_nt: TGTGCCAGCAAAACAGGGGGCTATGGCTACACCTTC
cdr3_aa: CASKTGGYGYTF
clone_size: NA
j_call: TRBJ1-2
d_call: TRBD1
v_call: TRBV6-5
cdr3_length: 12

cdr3_nt: TGTGCCAGCAGTTTGGGGGATCCTGGGGATCAGCCCCAGCATTTT
cdr3_aa: CASSLGDPGDQPQHF
clone_size: few
j_call: TRBJ1-5
d_call: NA
v_call: TRBV28
cdr3_length: 15

cdr3_nt: TGCAGTGCCAGACGGGTGAGCGGGACTAGCACAGATACGCAGTATTTT
cdr3_aa: CSARRVSGTSTDTQYF
clone_size: NA
j_call: TRBJ2-3
d_call: TRBD2
v_call: TRBV20-1
cdr3_length: 16

cdr3_nt: TGCAGTGCCGCGGCCGGCTTGGAGACCCAGTACTTC
cdr3_aa: CSAAAGLETQYF
clone_size: NA
j_call: TRBJ2-5
d_call: NA
v_call: TRBV20-1
cdr3_length: 12

cdr3_nt: TGTGCCTGGAGTGTACAGCAGGGTAGGGAGTTCTTC
cdr3_aa: CAWSVQQGREFF
clone_size: NA
j_call: TRBJ2-1
d_call: NA
v_call: TRBV30
cdr3_length: 12

cdr3_nt: TGCAGTGTAAGCGGGTTATACTCCTACAATGAGCAGTTCTTC
cdr3_aa: CSVSGLYSYNEQFF
clone_size: few
j_call: TRBJ2-1
d_call: NA
v_call: TRBV20-1
cdr3_length: 14

cdr3_nt: TGTGCCACCAGTGAAGTCACCGGGGAGCTGTTTTTT
cdr3_aa: CATSEVTGELFF
clone_size: NA
j_call: TRBJ2-2
d_call: NA
v_call: TRBV24-1
cdr3_length: 12

cdr3_nt: TGTGCCAGCAGTGCCCCTCAGGTGTCTGGAAACACCATATATTTT
cdr3_aa: CASSAPQVSGNTIYF
clone_size: NA
j_call: TRBJ1-3
d_call: NA
v_call: TRBV12-3/TRBV12-4
cdr3_length: 15

cdr3_nt: TGTGCCAGCTCATCAGGACAGGGTTGGACTGAAGCTTTCTTT
cdr3_aa: CASSSGQGWTEAFF
clone_size: few
j_call: TRBJ1-1
d_call: TRBD1
v_call: TRBV18
cdr3_length: 14

cdr3_nt: TGCAGTGCTCCTCGTCGGGACAGTTACTACGAGCAGTACTTC
cdr3_aa: CSAPRRDSYYEQYF
clone_size: NA
j_call: TRBJ2-7
d_call: TRBD1
v_call: TRBV20-1
cdr3_length: 14

cdr3_nt: TGTGCCAGCAGTGAACCATTCCTAGCGGGTTCTGACAATGAGCAGTTCTTC
cdr3_aa: CASSEPFLAGSDNEQFF
clone_size: NA
j_call: TRBJ2-1
d_call: TRBD2
v_call: TRBV6-1
cdr3_length: 17

cdr3_nt: TGCGCCAGCAGCCAGGCGGGACATAGGTACAATGAGCAGTTCTTC
cdr3_aa: CASSQAGHRYNEQFF
clone_size: few
j_call: TRBJ2-1
d_call: NA
v_call: TRBV4-3
cdr3_length: 15

cdr3_nt: TGTGCCAGTAGTATCCACTGGGAGCCTAATGAGCAGTTCTTC
cdr3_aa: CASSIHWEPNEQFF
clone_size: NA
j_call: TRBJ2-1
d_call: NA
v_call: TRBV19
cdr3_length: 14

cdr3_nt: TGTGCCAGCAGTCGGGGGAATTCGCAGCCCCAGCATTTT
cdr3_aa: CASSRGNSQPQHF
clone_size: few
j_call: TRBJ1-5
d_call: NA
v_call: TRBV6-6
cdr3_length: 13

cdr3_nt: TGCAGTGCCACGGACAGGGGGCTAAGTGGCTACACCTTC
cdr3_aa: CSATDRGLSGYTF
clone_size: NA
j_call: TRBJ1-2
d_call: TRBD1
v_call: TRBV20-1
cdr3_length: 13

cdr3_nt: TGTGCCAGCAGTTACTTAATGGAGCAGTTCTTC
cdr3_aa: CASSYLMEQFF
clone_size: NA
j_call: TRBJ2-1
d_call: NA
v_call: TRBV6-5
cdr3_length: 11

cdr3_nt: TGTGCCAGCAGCTCCCCTACCCCGGGACTAGCGGGTCTTTTCCAGTTCTTC
cdr3_aa: CASSSPTPGLAGLFQFF
clone_size: NA
j_call: TRBJ2-1
d_call: TRBD2
v_call: TRBV7-8
cdr3_length: 17

cdr3_nt: TGTGCCAGCAGCTTTAGCGTACAAGAGACCCAGTACTTC
cdr3_aa: CASSFSVQETQYF
clone_size: NA
j_call: TRBJ2-5
d_call: NA
v_call: TRBV7-9
cdr3_length: 13

cdr3_nt: TGCGCCAGCAGCCAAGATGCACCAGCGAGAGAGACCCAGTACTTC
cdr3_aa: CASSQDAPARETQYF
clone_size: few
j_call: TRBJ2-5
d_call: NA
v_call: TRBV4-3
cdr3_length: 15

cdr3_nt: TGTGCCAGCAGCTTCCGGGACAGGCAAGAGACCCAGTACTTC
cdr3_aa: CASSFRDRQETQYF
clone_size: NA
j_call: TRBJ2-5
d_call: TRBD1
v_call: TRBV13
cdr3_length: 14

cdr3_nt: TGTGCCAGCAGCACAGGGGTTAGCAATCAGCCCCAGCATTTT
cdr3_aa: CASSTGVSNQPQHF
clone_size: NA
j_call: TRBJ1-5
d_call: NA
v_call: TRBV21-1
cdr3_length: 14

cdr3_nt: TGCAGTGCTCCCGTCGGGGGGCCCTCCTACGAGCAGTACTTC
cdr3_aa: CSAPVGGPSYEQYF
clone_size: few
j_call: TRBJ2-7
d_call: NA
v_call: TRBV20-1
cdr3_length: 14

cdr3_nt: TGCGCCAGCAGTGAGTCGCTGGGGGTCCATACGCAGTATTTT
cdr3_aa: CASSESLGVHTQYF
clone_size: NA
j_call: TRBJ2-3
d_call: NA
v_call: TRBV10-1
cdr3_length: 14

cdr3_nt: TGTGCCAGCAGTACTCTGGGACAGATCTCCCAAGAGACCCAGTACTTC
cdr3_aa: CASSTLGQISQETQYF
clone_size: NA
j_call: TRBJ2-5
d_call: TRBD1
v_call: TRBV12-3/TRBV12-4
cdr3_length: 16

cdr3_nt: TGCAGTGCTAGACCAGGGGGCGCCGACTATGGCTACACCTTC
cdr3_aa: CSARPGGADYGYTF
clone_size: NA
j_call: TRBJ1-2
d_call: TRBD1
v_call: TRBV20-1
cdr3_length: 14

cdr3_nt: TGTGCCTGGAGTGTACGAGCGGGAGGCCCAGATACGCAGTATTTT
cdr3_aa: CAWSVRAGGPDTQYF
clone_size: NA
j_call: TRBJ2-3
d_call: TRBD2
v_call: TRBV30
cdr3_length: 15

cdr3_nt: TGTGCCACCAGTGATGTCGGACAGGGTTGGAAGGATGAGCAGTTCTTC
cdr3_aa: CATSDVGQGWKDEQFF
clone_size: NA
j_call: TRBJ2-1
d_call: TRBD1
v_call: TRBV24-1
cdr3_length: 16

cdr3_nt: TGTGCCAGCATCCCTAGCGGGGGTGCCGGGGCCAACGTCCTGACTTTC
cdr3_aa: CASIPSGGAGANVLTF
clone_size: few
j_call: TRBJ2-6
d_call: TRBD2
v_call: TRBV28
cdr3_length: 16

cdr3_nt: TGTGCCAGCAGCCCCATGGGACTAGCGGGAGGTTTTTGGTTCTTC
cdr3_aa: CASSPMGLAGGFWFF
clone_size: many
j_call: TRBJ2-1
d_call: TRBD2
v_call: TRBV7-9
cdr3_length: 15

cdr3_nt: TGTGCCAGCTCACCACCGAAACTAGCGGGAGGAAATGAGCAGTTCTTC
cdr3_aa: CASSPPKLAGGNEQFF
clone_size: NA
j_call: TRBJ2-1
d_call: TRBD2
v_call: TRBV18
cdr3_length: 16

cdr3_nt: TGTGCCAGCAGCCCCCCGGGACAGCCTCAAGAGACCCAGTACTTC
cdr3_aa: CASSPPGQPQETQYF
clone_size: NA
j_call: TRBJ2-5
d_call: TRBD1
v_call: TRBV9
cdr3_length: 15

cdr3_nt: TGTGCCAGCAGCTCCCGACAGGGTAGTCAGCCCCAGCATTTT
cdr3_aa: CASSSRQGSQPQHF
clone_size: NA
j_call: TRBJ1-5
d_call: TRBD1
v_call: TRBV5-5
cdr3_length: 14

cdr3_nt: TGTGCCAGCAGCCTCGAAATAGCGGGGGGGTCGACGCAGTATTTT
cdr3_aa: CASSLEIAGGSTQYF
clone_size: few
j_call: TRBJ2-3
d_call: TRBD2
v_call: TRBV7-2
cdr3_length: 15

cdr3_nt: TGTGCCAGCAGCTTAGAAGAGGGTCGTCAGCCCCAGCATTTT
cdr3_aa: CASSLEEGRQPQHF
clone_size: NA
j_call: TRBJ1-5
d_call: NA
v_call: TRBV7-2
cdr3_length: 14

cdr3_nt: TGTGCCAGCAGGGAGGGGACAGCACCCGAGACCCAGTACTTC
cdr3_aa: CASREGTAPETQYF
clone_size: NA
j_call: TRBJ2-5
d_call: NA
v_call: TRBV6-1
cdr3_length: 14

cdr3_nt: TGCAGTGCTATAACAGGGAACTATGGCTACACCTTC
cdr3_aa: CSAITGNYGYTF
clone_size: many
j_call: TRBJ1-2
d_call: NA
v_call: TRBV20-1
cdr3_length: 12

cdr3_nt: TGTGCCAGCAAGACAGGGTCTGGAAACACCATATATTTT
cdr3_aa: CASKTGSGNTIYF
clone_size: NA
j_call: TRBJ1-3
d_call: TRBD1
v_call: TRBV28
cdr3_length: 13

cdr3_nt: TGTGCCAGCAGTGACCCAGGGGCGGTCATTGCTGAAGCTTTCTTT
cdr3_aa: CASSDPGAVIAEAFF
clone_size: few
j_call: TRBJ1-1
d_call: NA
v_call: TRBV25-1
cdr3_length: 15

cdr3_nt: TGTGCCAGCAGACCCGGGACTAGCGGGACCCCTAGCACAGATACGCAGTATTTT
cdr3_aa: CASRPGTSGTPSTDTQYF
clone_size: few
j_call: TRBJ2-3
d_call: TRBD2
v_call: TRBV12-3/TRBV12-4
cdr3_length: 18

cdr3_nt: TGCAGTGCTAGAGATCCTTCCAGTAGCGGGAGTTTATACAATGAGCAGTTCTTC
cdr3_aa: CSARDPSSSGSLYNEQFF
clone_size: few
j_call: TRBJ2-1
d_call: TRBD2
v_call: TRBV20-1
cdr3_length: 18